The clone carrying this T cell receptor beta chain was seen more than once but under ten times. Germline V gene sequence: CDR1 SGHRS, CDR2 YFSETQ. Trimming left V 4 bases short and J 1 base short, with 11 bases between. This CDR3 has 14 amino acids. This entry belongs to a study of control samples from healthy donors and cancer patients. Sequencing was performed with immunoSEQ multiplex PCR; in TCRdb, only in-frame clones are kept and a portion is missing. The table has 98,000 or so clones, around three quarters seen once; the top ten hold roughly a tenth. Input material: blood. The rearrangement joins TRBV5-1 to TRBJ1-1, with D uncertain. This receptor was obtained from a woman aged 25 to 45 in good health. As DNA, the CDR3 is TGCGCCAGCAGCCCCCGGGCCACGAACACTGAAGCTTTCTTT. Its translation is CASSPRATNTEAFF.